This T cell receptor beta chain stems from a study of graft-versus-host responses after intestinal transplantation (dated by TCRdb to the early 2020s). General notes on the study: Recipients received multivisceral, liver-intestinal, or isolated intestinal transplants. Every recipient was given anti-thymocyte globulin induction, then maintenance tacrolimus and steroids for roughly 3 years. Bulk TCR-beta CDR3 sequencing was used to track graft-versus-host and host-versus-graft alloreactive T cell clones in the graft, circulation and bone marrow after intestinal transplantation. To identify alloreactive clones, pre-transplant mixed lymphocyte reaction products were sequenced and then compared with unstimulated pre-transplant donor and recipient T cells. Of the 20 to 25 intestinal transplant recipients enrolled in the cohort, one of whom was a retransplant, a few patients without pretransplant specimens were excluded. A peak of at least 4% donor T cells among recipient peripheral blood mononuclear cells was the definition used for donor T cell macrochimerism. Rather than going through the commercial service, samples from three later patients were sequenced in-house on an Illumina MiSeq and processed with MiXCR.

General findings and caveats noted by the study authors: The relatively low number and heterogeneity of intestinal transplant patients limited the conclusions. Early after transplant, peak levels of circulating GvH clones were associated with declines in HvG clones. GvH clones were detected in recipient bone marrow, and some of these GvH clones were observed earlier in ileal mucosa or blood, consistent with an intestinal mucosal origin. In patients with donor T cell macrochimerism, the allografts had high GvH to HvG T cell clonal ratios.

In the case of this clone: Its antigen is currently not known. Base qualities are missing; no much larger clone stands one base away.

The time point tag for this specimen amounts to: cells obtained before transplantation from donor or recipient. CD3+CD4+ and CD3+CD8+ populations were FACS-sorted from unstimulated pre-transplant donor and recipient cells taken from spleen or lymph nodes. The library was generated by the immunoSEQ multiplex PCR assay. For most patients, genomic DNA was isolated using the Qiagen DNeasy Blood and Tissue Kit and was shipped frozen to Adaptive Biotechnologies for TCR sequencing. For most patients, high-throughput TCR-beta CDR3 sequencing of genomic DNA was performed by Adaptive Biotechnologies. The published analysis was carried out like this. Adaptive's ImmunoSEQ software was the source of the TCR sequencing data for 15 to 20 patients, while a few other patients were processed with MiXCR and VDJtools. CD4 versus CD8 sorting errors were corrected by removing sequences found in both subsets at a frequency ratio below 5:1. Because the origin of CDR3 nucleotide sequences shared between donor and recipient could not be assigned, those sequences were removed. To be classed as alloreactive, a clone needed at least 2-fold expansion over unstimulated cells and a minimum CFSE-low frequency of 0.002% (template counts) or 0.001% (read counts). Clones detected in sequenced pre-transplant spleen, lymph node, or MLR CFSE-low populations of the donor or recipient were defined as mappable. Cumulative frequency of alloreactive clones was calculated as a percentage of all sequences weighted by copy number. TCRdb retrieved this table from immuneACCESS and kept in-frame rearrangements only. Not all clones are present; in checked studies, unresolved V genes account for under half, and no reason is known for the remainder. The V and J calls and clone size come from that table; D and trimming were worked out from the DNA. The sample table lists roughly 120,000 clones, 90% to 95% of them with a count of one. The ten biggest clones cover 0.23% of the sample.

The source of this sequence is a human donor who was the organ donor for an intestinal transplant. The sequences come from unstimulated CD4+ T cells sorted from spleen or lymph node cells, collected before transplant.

CDR3 region: CAISALAGGADTQYF. The sequenced DNA is TGTGCCATCAGTGCGCTAGCGGGGGGCGCAGATACGCAGTATTTT. The sequence links TRBV10-3 to TRBJ2-3, and 11 bases in between align with TRBD2. Including cysteine and phenylalanine, the CDR3 has 15 amino acids. Only the CDR3 DNA stays, 45 bases, in frame from base 1. V lost 4 bases and J lost 4 bases, and the count of bases not matched to a germline gene is 4. CDR1 and CDR2 are drawn from the germline V gene: ENHRY, SYGVKD.